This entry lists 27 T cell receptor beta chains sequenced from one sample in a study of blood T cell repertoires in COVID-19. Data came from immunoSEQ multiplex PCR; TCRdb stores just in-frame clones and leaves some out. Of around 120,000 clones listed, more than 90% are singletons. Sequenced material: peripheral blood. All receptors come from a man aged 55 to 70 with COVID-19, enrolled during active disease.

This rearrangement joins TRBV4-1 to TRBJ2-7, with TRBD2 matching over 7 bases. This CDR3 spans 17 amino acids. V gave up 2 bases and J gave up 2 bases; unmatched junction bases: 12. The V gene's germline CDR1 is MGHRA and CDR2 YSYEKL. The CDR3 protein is CASSQPNAGAPTYEQYF. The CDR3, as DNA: TGCGCCAGCAGCCAACCGAACGCGGGAGCGCCAACCTACGAGCAGTACTTC.

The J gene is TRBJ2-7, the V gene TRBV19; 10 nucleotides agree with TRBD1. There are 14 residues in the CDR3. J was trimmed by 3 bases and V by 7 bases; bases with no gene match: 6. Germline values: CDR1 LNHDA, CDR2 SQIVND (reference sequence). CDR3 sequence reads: CASTPRDRGYEQYF. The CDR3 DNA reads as TGTGCCAGTACCCCCCGGGACAGGGGCTACGAGCAGTACTTC.

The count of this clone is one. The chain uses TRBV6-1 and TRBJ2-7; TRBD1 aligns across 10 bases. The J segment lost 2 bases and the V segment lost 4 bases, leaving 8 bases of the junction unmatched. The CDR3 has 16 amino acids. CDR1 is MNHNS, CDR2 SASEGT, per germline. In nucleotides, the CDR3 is TGTGCCAGCAGTGGACCCCGGACAGGGGGTCCCTACGAGCAGTACTTC. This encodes CASSGPRTGGPYEQYF.

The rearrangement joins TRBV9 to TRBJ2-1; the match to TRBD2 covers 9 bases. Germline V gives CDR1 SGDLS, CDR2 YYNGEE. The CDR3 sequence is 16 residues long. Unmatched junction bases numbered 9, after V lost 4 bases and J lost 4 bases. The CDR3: CASSPMGLAGYNEQFF. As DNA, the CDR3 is TGTGCCAGCAGCCCCATGGGGCTAGCGGGATACAATGAGCAGTTCTTC.

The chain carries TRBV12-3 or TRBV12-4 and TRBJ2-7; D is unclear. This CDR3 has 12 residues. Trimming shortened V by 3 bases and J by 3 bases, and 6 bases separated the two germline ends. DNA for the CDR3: TGTGCCAGCAGTTTTTCGTACTACGAGCAGTACTTC. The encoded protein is CASSFSYYEQYF.

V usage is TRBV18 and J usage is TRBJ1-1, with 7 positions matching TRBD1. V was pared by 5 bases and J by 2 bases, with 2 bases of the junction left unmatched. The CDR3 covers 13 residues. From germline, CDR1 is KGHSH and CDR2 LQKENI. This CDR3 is CASSRDSNTEAFF. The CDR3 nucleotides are TGTGCCAGCTCAAGGGACAGCAACACTGAAGCTTTCTTT.

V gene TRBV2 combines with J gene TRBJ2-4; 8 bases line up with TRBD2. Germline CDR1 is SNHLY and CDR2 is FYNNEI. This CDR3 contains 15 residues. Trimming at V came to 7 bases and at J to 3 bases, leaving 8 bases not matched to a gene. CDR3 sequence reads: CASTGRGAGKNIQYF. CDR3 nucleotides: TGTGCCAGCACAGGGCGGGGGGCAGGCAAAAACATTCAGTACTTC.

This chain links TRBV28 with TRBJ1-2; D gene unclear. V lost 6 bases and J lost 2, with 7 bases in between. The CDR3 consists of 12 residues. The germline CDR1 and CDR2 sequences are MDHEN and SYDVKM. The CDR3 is CASRDSNYGYTF. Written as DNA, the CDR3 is TGTGCCAGCAGAGACTCCAACTATGGCTACACCTTC.

The CDR3 DNA reads TGTGCCACCAGTGATCCGATTTACGACAGTCGCTCTGGGGCCAACGTCCTGACTTTC. Translating it yields CATSDPIYDSRSGANVLTF. V is TRBV24-1 and J is TRBJ2-6, with TRBD1 as a possible D gene (5 bases). Germline V gene data show CDR1 as KGHDR and CDR2 as SFDVKD. V lost 3 bases to trimming and J lost 0 bases, with 17 bases between them. The CDR3 is 19 residues long.

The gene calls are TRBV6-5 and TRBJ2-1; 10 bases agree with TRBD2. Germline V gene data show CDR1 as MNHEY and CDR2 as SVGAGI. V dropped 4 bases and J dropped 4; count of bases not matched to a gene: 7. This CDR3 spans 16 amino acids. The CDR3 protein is CASSSPWTSGYNEQFF. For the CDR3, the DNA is TGTGCCAGCAGTTCCCCTTGGACTAGCGGTTACAATGAGCAGTTCTTC.

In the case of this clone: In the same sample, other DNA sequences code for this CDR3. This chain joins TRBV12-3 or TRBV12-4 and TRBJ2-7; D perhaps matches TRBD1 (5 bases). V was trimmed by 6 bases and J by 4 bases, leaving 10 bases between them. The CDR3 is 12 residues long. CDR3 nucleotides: TGTGCCAGCAGCCTCCAGGGTTACGAGCAGTACTTC. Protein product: CASSLQGYEQYF.

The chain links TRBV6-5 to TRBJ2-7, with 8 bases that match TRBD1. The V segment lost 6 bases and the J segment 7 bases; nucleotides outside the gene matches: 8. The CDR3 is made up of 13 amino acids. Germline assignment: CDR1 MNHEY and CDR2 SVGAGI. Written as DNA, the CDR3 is TGTGCCAGCAGAGGGGGACAGGCTAATGAGCAGTACTTC. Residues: CASRGGQANEQYF.

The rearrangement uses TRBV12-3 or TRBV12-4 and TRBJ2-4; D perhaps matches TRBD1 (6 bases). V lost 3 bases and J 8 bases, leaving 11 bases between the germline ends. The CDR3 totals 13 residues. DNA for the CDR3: TGTGCCAGCAGTTTTCGTGAGGGGGACATTCAGTACTTC. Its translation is CASSFREGDIQYF.

The CDR3, as DNA: TGTGCCAGCAGCGTGCTAGCCGTCGACAATGAGCAGTTCTTC. Translating gives CASSVLAVDNEQFF. The gene calls are TRBV9 and TRBJ2-1; tentatively, D is TRBD2 (5 bases). The CDR3 runs 14 residues. Germline CDR1 reads SGDLS; CDR2 reads YYNGEE. Between the trimmed V and J ends, which lost 2 bases and 5 bases, there was a span of 11 bases.

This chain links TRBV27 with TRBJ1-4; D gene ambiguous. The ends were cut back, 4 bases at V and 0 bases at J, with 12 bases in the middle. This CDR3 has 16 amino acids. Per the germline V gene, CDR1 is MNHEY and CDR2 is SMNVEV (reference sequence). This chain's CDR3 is CASSSTPTATNEKLFF. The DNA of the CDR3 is TGTGCCAGCAGTTCTACCCCGACTGCAACTAATGAAAAACTGTTTTTT.

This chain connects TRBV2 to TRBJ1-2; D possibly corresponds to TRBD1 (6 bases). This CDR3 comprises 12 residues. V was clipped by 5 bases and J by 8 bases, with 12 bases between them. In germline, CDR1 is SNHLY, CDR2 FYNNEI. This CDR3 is CASSTTGLGYTF. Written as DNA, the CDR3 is TGTGCCAGCAGTACTACAGGGTTAGGCTACACCTTC.

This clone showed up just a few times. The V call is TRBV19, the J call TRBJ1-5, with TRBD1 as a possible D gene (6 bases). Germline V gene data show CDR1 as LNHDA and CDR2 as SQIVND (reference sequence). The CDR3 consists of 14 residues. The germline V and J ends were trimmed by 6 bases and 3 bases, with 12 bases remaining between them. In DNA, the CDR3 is TGTGCCAGTAGCGCAGGGGACGCCAATCAGCCCCAGCATTTT. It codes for CASSAGDANQPQHF.

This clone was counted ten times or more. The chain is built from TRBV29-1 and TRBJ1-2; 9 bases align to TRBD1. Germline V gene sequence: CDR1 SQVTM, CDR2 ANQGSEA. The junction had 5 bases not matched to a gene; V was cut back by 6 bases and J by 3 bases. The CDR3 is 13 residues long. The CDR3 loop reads CSVDRGDYYGYTF. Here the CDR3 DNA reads TGCAGCGTGGACAGGGGAGACTACTATGGCTACACCTTC.

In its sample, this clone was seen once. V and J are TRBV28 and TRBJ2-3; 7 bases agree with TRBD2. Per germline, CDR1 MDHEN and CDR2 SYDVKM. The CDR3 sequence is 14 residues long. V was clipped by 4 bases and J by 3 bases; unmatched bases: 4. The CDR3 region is CASSSERGTDTQYF. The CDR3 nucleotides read TGTGCCAGCAGTTCCGAGCGGGGTACAGATACGCAGTATTTT.

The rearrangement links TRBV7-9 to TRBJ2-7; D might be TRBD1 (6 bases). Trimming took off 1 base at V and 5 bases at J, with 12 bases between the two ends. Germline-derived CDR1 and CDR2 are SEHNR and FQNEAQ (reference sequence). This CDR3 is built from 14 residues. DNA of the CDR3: TGTGCCAGCAGCTTAGACCAGGGGCGCGACGAGCAGTACTTC. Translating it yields CASSLDQGRDEQYF. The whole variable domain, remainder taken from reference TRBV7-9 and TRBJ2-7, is DTGVSQNPRHKITKRGQNVTFRCDPISEHNRLYWYRQTLGQGPEFLTYFQNEAQLEKSRLLSDRFSAERPKGSFSTLEIQRTEQGDSAMYLCASSLDQGRDEQYFGPGTRLTVT.

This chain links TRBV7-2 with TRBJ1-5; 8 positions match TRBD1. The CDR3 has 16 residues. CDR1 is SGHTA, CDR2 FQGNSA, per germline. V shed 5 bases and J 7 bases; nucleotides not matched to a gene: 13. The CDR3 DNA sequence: TGTGCCAGCAGCGGTCCTGATCAGGGGGCGGGCCAGCCCCAGCATTTT. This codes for CASSGPDQGAGQPQHF.

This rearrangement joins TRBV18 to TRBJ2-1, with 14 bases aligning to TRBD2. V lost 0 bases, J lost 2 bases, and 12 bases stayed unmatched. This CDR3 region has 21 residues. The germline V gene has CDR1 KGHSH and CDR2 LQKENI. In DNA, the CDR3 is TGTGCCAGCTCACCACCTCGGGGGACTAGCGGGAGCCCGGGGACCTACAATGAGCAGTTCTTC. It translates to CASSPPRGTSGSPGTYNEQFF.

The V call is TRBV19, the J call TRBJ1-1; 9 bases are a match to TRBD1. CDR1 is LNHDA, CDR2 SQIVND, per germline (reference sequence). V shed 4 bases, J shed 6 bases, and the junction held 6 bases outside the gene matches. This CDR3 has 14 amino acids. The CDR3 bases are TGTGCCAGTAGTAGGCTACAGGGGGCGGCTGAAGCTTTCTTT. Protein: CASSRLQGAAEAFF.

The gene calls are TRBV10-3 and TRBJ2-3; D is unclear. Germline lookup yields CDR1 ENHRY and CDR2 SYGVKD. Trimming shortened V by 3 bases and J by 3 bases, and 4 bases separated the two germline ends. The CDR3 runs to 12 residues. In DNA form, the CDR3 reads TGTGCCATCAGTGAACGGACAGATACGCAGTATTTT. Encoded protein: CAISERTDTQYF.

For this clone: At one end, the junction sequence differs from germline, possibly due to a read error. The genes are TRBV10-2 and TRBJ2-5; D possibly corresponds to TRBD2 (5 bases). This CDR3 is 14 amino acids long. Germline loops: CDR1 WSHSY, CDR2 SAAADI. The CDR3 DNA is TGCGTCAGCAGTGAACCTCGAGGGCAAGAGACCCAGTACTTC. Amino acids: CVSSEPRGQETQYF.

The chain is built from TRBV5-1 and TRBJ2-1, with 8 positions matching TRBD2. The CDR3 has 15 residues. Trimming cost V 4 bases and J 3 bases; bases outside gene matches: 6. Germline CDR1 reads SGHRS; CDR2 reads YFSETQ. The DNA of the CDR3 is TGCGCCAGCAGCCCTACTAGCGGAGTCTACAATGAGCAGTTCTTC. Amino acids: CASSPTSGVYNEQFF.

CDR3 coding DNA: TGTGCCAGCAGTGAGGGAAGACAGGCTCAGCCCCAGCATTTT. Translating it yields CASSEGRQAQPQHF. The chain joins TRBV2 to TRBJ1-5; possible D gene TRBD1, 6 bases. With 3 bases removed from V and 6 bases from J, the gap between germline ends came to 12 bases. CDR1 and CDR2 (germline): SNHLY, FYNNEI. The CDR3 sequence is 14 residues long. The full variable domain, with the rest looked up from reference TRBV2 and TRBJ1-5, is EPEVTQTPSHQVTQMGQEVILRCVPISNHLYFYWYRQILGQKVEFLVSFYNNEISEKSEIFDDQFSVERPDGSNFTLKIRSTKLEDSAMYFCASSEGRQAQPQHFGDGTRLSIL.